The 30 T cell receptor beta chains reported below all come from one sample, sequenced in a study of Ad26.COV2.S vaccination and SARS-CoV-2 variants. Described treatment: roughly 18 received Ad26.COV2.S at low or high dose, single or two shots; 5 received placebo; per-sample allocation not given. Each sample was drawn 63 days after the first injection (of vaccine or placebo). Assay used: immunoSEQ multiplex PCR; TCRdb lists only in-frame clones, some missing. The sample consists of fewer than 400,000 clones, 75% to 90% of them appearing once. The starting material was peripheral blood, obtained in a trial of Ad26.COV2.S vaccine versus placebo. The receptors derive from a person between 18 and 65 years old who received the Ad26.COV2.S COVID-19 vaccine or a placebo.

The chain has TRBV15 and TRBJ2-7; a weak D match, TRBD1 (5 bases). The CDR3 is 15 amino acids. V gave up 0 bases and J gave up 2 bases, with 11 bases separating them. Germline loops: CDR1 LNHNV, CDR2 YYDKDF (reference sequence). This chain's CDR3 is CATSRDTGGTYEQYF. The DNA for the CDR3 is TGTGCCACCAGCAGAGACACAGGTGGAACCTACGAGCAGTACTTC. The full variable domain, completed using reference TRBV15 and TRBJ2-7, is DAMVIQNPRYQVTQFGKPVTLSCSQTLNHNVMYWYQQKSSQAPKLLFHYYDKDFNNEADTPDNFQSRRPNTSFCFLDIRSPGLGDTAMYLCATSRDTGGTYEQYFGPGTRLTVT.

The chain uses TRBV7-9 and TRBJ1-1, with 7 positions matching TRBD1. The CDR3 runs to 15 residues. CDR1 SEHNR and CDR2 FQNEAQ come from the germline V gene (reference sequence). The junction had 7 bases not matched to a gene; V was cut back by 5 bases and J by 1 base. This CDR3 is CASSARQGKNTEAFF. CDR3 sequence (DNA): TGTGCCAGCAGCGCAAGACAGGGTAAGAACACTGAAGCTTTCTTT.

The chain links TRBV4-2 to TRBJ2-1; 10 bases agree with TRBD2. The CDR3 runs 15 residues. J gave up 6 bases and V 5 bases, and 7 bases lay outside the gene matches. Germline V gene lookup returns CDR1 LGHNA and CDR2 YNFKEQ. The CDR3 nucleotides are TGTGCCAGCAGCACCGGGACTAGCGACCTCAATGAGCAGTTCTTC. Translation gives CASSTGTSDLNEQFF.

The V and J genes are TRBV7-8 and TRBJ2-1, with 9 positions matching TRBD2. This CDR3 has 17 amino acids. The V gene's germline CDR1 is SGHVS and CDR2 FQNEAQ. V was pared by 5 bases and J by 7 bases, with 15 bases of the junction left unmatched. The CDR3 spells CASSPRWGLAGRNEQFF. DNA for the CDR3: TGTGCCAGCAGCCCCAGATGGGGCCTAGCGGGGAGGAATGAGCAGTTCTTC.

The J gene is TRBJ2-3, the V gene TRBV3-1 (or the pseudogene TRBV3-2); 8 positions match TRBD2. The CDR3 has 15 amino acids. The germline CDR1 and CDR2 sequences are LGHDT and YNNKEL (reference sequence). The junction had 5 bases not matched to a gene; V was cut back by 2 bases and J by 4 bases. The CDR3 DNA reads as TGTGCCAGCAGCCAACGAGCGGGGGTGTCAGATACGCAGTATTTT. Its translation: CASSQRAGVSDTQYF.

Only a few counts were recorded for this clone. The J gene is TRBJ2-2, the V gene TRBV6-2 or TRBV6-3, with 8 bases matching TRBD1. J was trimmed by 6 bases and V by 0 bases; bases with no gene match: 0. The CDR3 has 14 amino acids. Germline V gene sequence: CDR1 MNHEY, CDR2 SVGEGT. The chain's CDR3 is CASSYSRGPGELFF. As DNA, the CDR3 is TGTGCCAGCAGTTACTCCAGGGGGCCCGGGGAGCTGTTTTTT.

The chain couples TRBV2 to TRBJ1-1, with D unresolved. Per germline, CDR1 SNHLY and CDR2 FYNNEI. The CDR3 contains 13 residues. Trimming cost V 1 base and J 8 bases, with 11 bases left between them. CDR3: CASSEGERSEAFF. The DNA for the CDR3 is TGTGCCAGCAGTGAAGGGGAGAGGTCCGAAGCTTTCTTT. The full variable domain, completed using reference TRBV2 and TRBJ1-1, is EPEVTQTPSHQVTQMGQEVILRCVPISNHLYFYWYRQILGQKVEFLVSFYNNEISEKSEIFDDQFSVERPDGSNFTLKIRSTKLEDSAMYFCASSEGERSEAFFGQGTRLTVV.

The chain employs TRBV11-2 and TRBJ2-7, with 9 positions matching TRBD2. The CDR3 is 13 amino acids. The V segment lost 5 bases and the J segment 6 bases; nucleotides outside the gene matches: 5. The germline V gene has CDR1 SGHAT and CDR2 FQNNGV. The CDR3 DNA sequence: TGTGCCAGCAGCCGCGGGGGGGTTTTCGAGCAGTACTTC. The encoded protein is CASSRGGVFEQYF.

The count of this clone is one. The V gene is TRBV6-5, the J gene TRBJ2-7; 10 bases align to TRBD2. The CDR3 is 15 residues long. Germline V gives CDR1 MNHEY, CDR2 SVGAGI. The J segment lost 7 bases and the V segment lost 0 bases, leaving 6 bases of the junction unmatched. The CDR3 loop reads CASSYSGIAGGEQYF. The CDR3 DNA sequence: TGTGCCAGCAGTTACTCGGGAATAGCGGGGGGTGAGCAGTACTTC.

This chain links TRBV9 with TRBJ1-2; D gene uncertain. From germline, CDR1 is SGDLS and CDR2 YYNGEE. CDR3 length: 15 amino acids. Trimming shortened V by 0 bases and J by 4 bases, and 13 bases separated the two germline ends. The CDR3 reads CASSVDPNKIYGYTF. CDR3 bases: TGTGCCAGCAGCGTAGATCCAAACAAAATCTATGGCTACACCTTC.

Only one count was recorded for this clone. This chain connects TRBV2 to TRBJ1-2, with 12 bases identical to TRBD1. CDR1 and CDR2 (germline): SNHLY, FYNNEI. The CDR3 is 15 residues long. V trimming: 5 bases; J trimming: 8 bases; junction bases outside the gene matches: 9. The CDR3 is CASSRRDRGLKGYTF. CDR3 nucleotides: TGTGCCAGCAGTCGCCGGGACAGGGGGCTAAAAGGCTACACCTTC. Combining the CDR3 with reference TRBV2 and TRBJ1-2 gives the whole variable domain EPEVTQTPSHQVTQMGQEVILRCVPISNHLYFYWYRQILGQKVEFLVSFYNNEISEKSEIFDDQFSVERPDGSNFTLKIRSTKLEDSAMYFCASSRRDRGLKGYTFGSGTRLTVV.

The V call is TRBV4-1, the J call TRBJ2-3; possible D gene TRBD1, 6 bases. The CDR3 is made up of 16 amino acids. Trimming took off 3 bases at V and 6 bases at J, with 19 bases between the two ends. Germline values: CDR1 MGHRA, CDR2 YSYEKL. DNA of the CDR3: TGCGCCAGCAGCCAGGCCACAGGGTTTGTGGGGGATACGCAGTATTTT. Amino acid sequence: CASSQATGFVGDTQYF.

This clone was seen only a few times. The rearrangement uses TRBV30 and TRBJ1-5, with D tentatively TRBD1 (5 bases). This CDR3 has 15 residues. Germline V CDR1 and CDR2: GTSNPN, SVGIG (reference sequence). V dropped 1 base and J dropped 6 bases, with 16 bases sitting between them. The CDR3 reads CAWSGRLGAAQPQHF. The CDR3 DNA sequence: TGTGCCTGGAGTGGAAGGCTAGGGGCGGCTCAGCCCCAGCATTTT.

V gene TRBV7-9 combines with J gene TRBJ1-1, with D perhaps matching TRBD1 (6 bases). The CDR3 has 13 residues. Germline assignment: CDR1 SEHNR and CDR2 FQNEAQ (reference sequence). Trimming left V 5 bases short and J 1 base short, with 8 bases between. The DNA of the CDR3 is TGTGCCAGCAGCGTGACAGGGAACACTGAAGCTTTCTTT. It yields the protein CASSVTGNTEAFF.

This chain connects TRBV4-3 to TRBJ1-1; D unresolved. CDR1 LGHNA and CDR2 YSLEER come from the germline V gene. This CDR3 region has 14 residues. Trimming cost V 3 bases and J 2 bases, with 10 bases left between them. For the CDR3, the DNA is TGCGCCAGCAGCCATGGTTCGCAAAACACTGAAGCTTTCTTT. Its protein product is CASSHGSQNTEAFF.

The chain links TRBV27 to TRBJ2-7; tentatively, D is TRBD1 or TRBD2 (7 bases each). The V gene's germline CDR1 is MNHEY and CDR2 SMNVEV (reference sequence). CDR3 length equals 15 residues. The ends were cut back, 3 bases at V and 2 bases at J, with 14 bases in the middle. CDR3 region: CASSFRQGGAYEQYF. The CDR3 region has the DNA TGTGCCAGCAGTTTTCGGCAGGGGGGGGCCTACGAGCAGTACTTC.

The rearrangement uses TRBV3-1 (or the pseudogene TRBV3-2) and TRBJ1-3, with TRBD1 matching 9 bases. This CDR3 has 18 amino acids. The junction had 6 bases not matched to a gene; V was cut back by 0 bases and J by 0 bases. The germline V gene encodes CDR1 LGHDT and CDR2 YNNKEL (reference sequence). Here the CDR3 DNA reads TGTGCCAGCAGCCAAGAGGGGACAGGGACGAGCTCTGGAAACACCATATATTTT. Translation gives CASSQEGTGTSSGNTIYF.

The chain couples TRBV5-4 to TRBJ2-7; 14 bases fit TRBD2. Germline CDR1 is SGHNT and CDR2 is YYREEE (reference sequence). The ends lost 4 bases at V and 6 bases at J; junction bases unmatched: 3. The CDR3 sequence is 14 residues long. The CDR3 sequence: CASSPGLAGGEQYF. The CDR3, as DNA: TGTGCCAGCAGCCCCGGACTAGCGGGGGGCGAGCAGTACTTC.

The chain's CDR3 is CASSLVAGGGETQYF. The CDR3 coding sequence is TGTGCCAGCAGCCTTGTTGCAGGAGGTGGGGAGACCCAGTACTTC. The chain carries TRBV11-2 and TRBJ2-5; perhaps TRBD2 as D (5 bases). Germline V gene data show CDR1 as SGHAT and CDR2 as FQNNGV. The germline V and J ends were trimmed by 5 bases and 5 bases, with 18 bases remaining between them. The CDR3 length is 15 residues. The variable domain in full, completed from reference TRBV11-2 and TRBJ2-5, reads EAGVAQSPRYKIIEKRQSVAFWCNPISGHATLYWYQQILGQGPKLLIQFQNNGVVDDSQLPKDRFSAERLKGVDSTLKIQPAKLEDSAVYLCASSLVAGGGETQYFGPGTRLLVL.

V is TRBV4-2 and J is TRBJ2-6, with 8 positions matching TRBD2. Per germline, CDR1 LGHNA and CDR2 YNFKEQ. V gave up 2 bases and J gave up 0 bases; unmatched junction bases: 9. CDR3 length equals 19 residues. The CDR3 DNA reads TGTGCCAGCAGCCAACCCGTTCCGGGGGGGGACTCTGGGGCCAACGTCCTGACTTTC. This gives the protein CASSQPVPGGDSGANVLTF.

The gene calls are TRBV4-1 and TRBJ1-6; TRBD1 aligns across 9 bases. The germline CDR1 and CDR2 sequences are MGHRA and YSYEKL. CDR3 length: 15 amino acids. Losses at the gene ends were 4 bases for V and 7 bases for J; bases not matched to a gene: 5. The CDR3, as DNA: TGCGCCAGCAGCCTTTCAGGGACAGGGAATTCACCCCTCCACTTT. It is translated as CASSLSGTGNSPLHF.

DNA of the CDR3: TGTGCCAGCAGCTTAGGCCCTACGGGTGGCACTGAAGCTTTCTTT. Its translation is CASSLGPTGGTEAFF. The J gene is TRBJ1-1, the V gene TRBV7-8; D is undetermined. V was pared by 1 base and J by 4 bases, with 13 bases between. CDR1 and CDR2 from the germline V gene are SGHVS and FQNEAQ. This CDR3 contains 15 residues.

The chain employs TRBV9 and TRBJ1-1; 7 nucleotides match TRBD1. J gave up 7 bases and V 3 bases, and 6 bases lay outside the gene matches. There are 13 residues in the CDR3. In germline, CDR1 is SGDLS, CDR2 YYNGEE. CDR3 bases: TGTGCCAGCAGCGCACCCGGGACAGATGAAGCTTTCTTT. Translating gives CASSAPGTDEAFF.

CDR3 nucleotides: TGTGCCACCTCACAGGGACTGGGGCAGTATTTT. Translated, it gives CATSQGLGQYF. The chain employs TRBV24-1 and TRBJ2-3; the D gene could be TRBD1 or TRBD2 (6 bases each). The CDR3 is 11 residues long. V was trimmed by 9 bases and J by 11 bases, leaving 14 bases between them. Germline V gives CDR1 KGHDR, CDR2 SFDVKD.

The rearrangement uses TRBV6-1 and TRBJ2-3; TRBD2 matches at 7 bases. Germline V gene sequence: CDR1 MNHNS, CDR2 SASEGT. The V gene end was trimmed by 4 bases and the J gene end by 3 bases; junction bases not matched to a gene: 10. The CDR3 loop spans 16 amino acids. CDR3 amino acids: CASSAYFGTTTDTQYF. CDR3 nucleotides: TGTGCCAGCAGTGCCTATTTTGGGACTACGACAGATACGCAGTATTTT.

This sequence joins TRBV18 and TRBJ2-3; no clear D gene. Germline CDR1 reads KGHSH; CDR2 reads LQKENI. The ends were cut back, 2 bases at V and 0 bases at J, with 12 bases in the middle. This CDR3 is built from 16 residues. The CDR3 region has the DNA TGTGCCAGCTCACCAAACGGTGGCCGTAGCACAGATACGCAGTATTTT. Translating gives CASSPNGGRSTDTQYF.

The chain has TRBV5-1 and TRBJ2-7, with a tentative D call TRBD2 (6 bases). This CDR3 is built from 14 residues. V lost 4 bases and J lost 0, with 11 bases in between. From germline, CDR1 is SGHRS and CDR2 YFSETQ. The CDR3 region is CASSTGDSSYEQYF. CDR3 nucleotide sequence: TGCGCCAGCAGCACCGGGGACTCCTCCTACGAGCAGTACTTC.

The chain uses TRBV6-6 and TRBJ1-3, with a possible D match to TRBD1 (5 bases). The CDR3 is made up of 14 amino acids. Germline V gives CDR1 MNHNY, CDR2 SVGAGI (reference sequence). Between the trimmed V and J ends, which lost 4 bases and 4 bases, there was a span of 11 bases. CDR3 DNA sequence: TGTGCCAGCAGTTTAGGGGTGTACGGAAACACCATATATTTT. Its translation: CASSLGVYGNTIYF.

The chain has TRBV29-1 and TRBJ2-7; 7 positions agree with TRBD2. Germline CDR1 is SQVTM and CDR2 is ANQGSEA. The CDR3 length is 13 residues. J gave up 3 bases and V 4 bases, and 6 bases lay outside the gene matches. The CDR3: CSVGGGRGYEQYF. CDR3 in DNA: TGCAGCGTTGGCGGGGGTAGGGGCTACGAGCAGTACTTC.

Remarks on this clone: Additional DNA sequences in this sample encode the identical CDR3. J is TRBJ2-3 and V is TRBV24-1; possibly TRBD2 for D (6 bases). Trimming removed 2 bases at V and 0 bases at J, with 8 bases between. The CDR3 has 15 residues. The germline gives CDR1 KGHDR, CDR2 SFDVKD. The DNA of the CDR3 is TGTGCCACCAGTGATTCAAGCGGGAGCACAGATACGCAGTATTTT. Translation gives CATSDSSGSTDTQYF.